The source of this T cell receptor beta chain is a study of early T cells in non-severe SARS-CoV-2 infection. Study overall: Alpha and beta chains were unpaired, from unsorted whole-blood bulk RNA.

The TCR library protocol attached unique molecular identifiers to the individual cDNA molecules. TCRdb recomputed calls from the 5' RACE reads with MiXCR, one row per CDR3 protein. The data show fewer than 80,000 distinct CDR3 sequences, roughly 4.6% seen once. This clonotype was observed a single time. The CDR3 runs to 13 residues. Germline V gene data show CDR1 as SNHLY and CDR2 as FYNNEI. The V gene lost 1 base and the J gene lost 6 bases, with 8 bases spanning the gap. This receptor was obtained from an adult who was a healthcare worker with PCR-confirmed SARS-CoV-2 infection or an uninfected control (not recorded which). The donor label of this sample is uncertain. The sequencing used whole blood, collected at baseline. V gene TRBV2 combines with J gene TRBJ2-3; D remains unclear. The CDR3 bases are TGTGCCAGCAGTGAAGTGGAATGGGATACGCAGTATTTT. The encoded protein is CASSEVEWDTQYF.